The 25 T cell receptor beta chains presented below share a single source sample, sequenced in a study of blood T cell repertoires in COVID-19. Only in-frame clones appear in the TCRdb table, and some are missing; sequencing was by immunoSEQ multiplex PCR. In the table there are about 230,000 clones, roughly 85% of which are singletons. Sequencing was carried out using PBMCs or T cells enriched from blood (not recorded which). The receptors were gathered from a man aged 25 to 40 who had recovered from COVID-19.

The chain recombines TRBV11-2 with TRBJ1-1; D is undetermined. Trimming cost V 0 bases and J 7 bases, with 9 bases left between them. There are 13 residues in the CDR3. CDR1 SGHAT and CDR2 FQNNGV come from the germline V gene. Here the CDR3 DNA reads TGTGCCAGCAGCTTAGAACGGGGAGGTGAAGCTTTCTTT. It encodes CASSLERGGEAFF.

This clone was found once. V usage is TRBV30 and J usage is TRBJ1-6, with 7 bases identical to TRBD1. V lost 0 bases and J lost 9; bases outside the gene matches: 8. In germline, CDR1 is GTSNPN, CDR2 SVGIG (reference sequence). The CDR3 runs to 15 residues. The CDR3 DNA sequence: TGTGCCTGGAGTGTACACTCGACAGGGAGTTCACCCCTCCACTTT. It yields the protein CAWSVHSTGSSPLHF.

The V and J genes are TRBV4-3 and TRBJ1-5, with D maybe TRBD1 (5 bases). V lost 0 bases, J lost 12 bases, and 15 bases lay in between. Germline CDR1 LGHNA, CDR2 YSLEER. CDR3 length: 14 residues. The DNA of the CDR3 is TGCGCCAGCAGCCAAGAATGGGGGGGGAGGGACCAGCATTTT. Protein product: CASSQEWGGRDQHF.

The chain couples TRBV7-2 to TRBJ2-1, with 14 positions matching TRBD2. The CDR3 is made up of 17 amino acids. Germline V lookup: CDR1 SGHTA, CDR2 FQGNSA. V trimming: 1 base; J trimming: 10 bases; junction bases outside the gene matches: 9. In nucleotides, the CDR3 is TGTGCCAGCAGCTTAGGACTAGCGGGGGGGCCGGGGAAAGAGCAGTTCTTC. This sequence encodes CASSLGLAGGPGKEQFF. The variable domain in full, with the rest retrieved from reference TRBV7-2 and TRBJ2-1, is GAGVSQSPSNKVTEKGKDVELRCDPISGHTALYWYRQSLGQGLEFLIYFQGNSAPDKSGLPSDRFSAERTGGSVSTLTIQRTQQEDSAVYLCASSLGLAGGPGKEQFFGPGTRLTVL.

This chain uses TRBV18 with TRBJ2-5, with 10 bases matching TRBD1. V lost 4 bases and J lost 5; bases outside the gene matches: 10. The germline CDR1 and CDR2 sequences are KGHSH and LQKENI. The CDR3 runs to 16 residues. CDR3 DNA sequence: TGTGCCAGCTCACTGACTCTGGGACAGGGGAGGGAGACCCAGTACTTC. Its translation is CASSLTLGQGRETQYF.

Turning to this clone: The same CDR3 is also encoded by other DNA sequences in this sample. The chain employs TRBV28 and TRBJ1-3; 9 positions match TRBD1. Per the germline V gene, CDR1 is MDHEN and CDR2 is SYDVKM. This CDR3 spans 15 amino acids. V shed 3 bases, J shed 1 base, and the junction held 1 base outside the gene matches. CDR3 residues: CASSLGQGSGNTIYF. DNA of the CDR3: TGTGCCAGCAGTTTGGGACAGGGATCTGGAAACACCATATATTTT.

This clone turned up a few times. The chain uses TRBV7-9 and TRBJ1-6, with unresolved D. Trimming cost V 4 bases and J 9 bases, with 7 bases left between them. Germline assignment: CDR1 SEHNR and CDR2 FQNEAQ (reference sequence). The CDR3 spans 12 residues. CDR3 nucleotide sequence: TGTGCCAGCAGCTCCCTTAGTTCACCCCTCCACTTT. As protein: CASSSLSSPLHF.

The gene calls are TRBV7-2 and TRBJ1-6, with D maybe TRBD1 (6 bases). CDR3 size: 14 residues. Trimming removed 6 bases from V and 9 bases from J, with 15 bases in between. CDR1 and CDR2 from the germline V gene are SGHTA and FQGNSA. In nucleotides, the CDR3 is TGTGCCAGCAGTCCCACAGGGACGGGTTCACCCCTCCACTTT. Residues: CASSPTGTGSPLHF.

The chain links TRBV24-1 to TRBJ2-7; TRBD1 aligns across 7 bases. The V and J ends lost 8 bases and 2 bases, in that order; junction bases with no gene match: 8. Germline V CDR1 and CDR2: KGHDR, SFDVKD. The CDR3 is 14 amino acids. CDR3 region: CATTGTENTYEQYF. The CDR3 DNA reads TGTGCCACCACCGGGACAGAAAACACCTACGAGCAGTACTTC.

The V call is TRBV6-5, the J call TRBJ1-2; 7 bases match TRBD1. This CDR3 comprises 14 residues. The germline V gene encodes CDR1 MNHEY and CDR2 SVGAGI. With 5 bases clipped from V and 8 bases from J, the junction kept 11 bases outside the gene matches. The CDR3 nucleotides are TGTGCCAGCAGTAAATCAGGGGGATCGGGGGGCTACACCTTC. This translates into CASSKSGGSGGYTF.

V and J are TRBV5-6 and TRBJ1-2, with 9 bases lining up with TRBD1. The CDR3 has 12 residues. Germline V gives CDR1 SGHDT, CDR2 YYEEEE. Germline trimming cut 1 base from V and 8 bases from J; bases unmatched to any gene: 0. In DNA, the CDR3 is TGTGCCAGCAGCTTGACAGGGGGCGGCTACACCTTC. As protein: CASSLTGGGYTF.

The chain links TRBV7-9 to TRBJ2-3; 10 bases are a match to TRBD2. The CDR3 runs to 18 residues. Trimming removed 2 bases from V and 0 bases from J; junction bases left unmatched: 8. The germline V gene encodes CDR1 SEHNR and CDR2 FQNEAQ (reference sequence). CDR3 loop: CASSLTHRTSGSTDTQYF. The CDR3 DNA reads TGTGCCAGCAGCTTAACGCACCGGACTAGCGGCAGCACAGATACGCAGTATTTT. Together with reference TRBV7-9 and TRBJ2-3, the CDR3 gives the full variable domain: DTGVSQNPRHKITKRGQNVTFRCDPISEHNRLYWYRQTLGQGPEFLTYFQNEAQLEKSRLLSDRFSAERPKGSFSTLEIQRTEQGDSAMYLCASSLTHRTSGSTDTQYFGPGTRLTVL.

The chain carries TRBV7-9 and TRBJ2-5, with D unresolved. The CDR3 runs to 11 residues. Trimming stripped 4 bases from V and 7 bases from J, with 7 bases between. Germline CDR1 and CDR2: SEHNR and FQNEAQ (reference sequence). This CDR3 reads CASSSGTTQYF. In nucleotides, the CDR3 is TGTGCCAGCAGCTCCGGTACGACCCAGTACTTC.

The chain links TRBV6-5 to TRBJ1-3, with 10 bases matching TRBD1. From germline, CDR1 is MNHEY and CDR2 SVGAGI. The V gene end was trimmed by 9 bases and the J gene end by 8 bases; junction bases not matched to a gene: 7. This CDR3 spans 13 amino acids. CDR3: CASRDRGQDTIYF. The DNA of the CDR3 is TGTGCCAGTCGTGACAGGGGGCAGGACACCATATATTTT.

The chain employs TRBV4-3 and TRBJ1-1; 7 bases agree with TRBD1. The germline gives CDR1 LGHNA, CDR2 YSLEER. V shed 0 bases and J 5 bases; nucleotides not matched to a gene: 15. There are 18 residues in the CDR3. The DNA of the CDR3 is TGCGCCAGCAGCCAAGATCTTCACAGGGGTAGAGGAGGGACTGAAGCTTTCTTT. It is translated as CASSQDLHRGRGGTEAFF.

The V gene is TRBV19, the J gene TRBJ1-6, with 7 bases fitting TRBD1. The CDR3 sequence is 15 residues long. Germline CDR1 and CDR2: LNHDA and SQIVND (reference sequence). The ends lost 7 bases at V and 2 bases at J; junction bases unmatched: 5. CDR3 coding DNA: TGTGCCAGTAAGGGACAGACGACCTATAATTCACCCCTCCACTTT. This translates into CASKGQTTYNSPLHF.

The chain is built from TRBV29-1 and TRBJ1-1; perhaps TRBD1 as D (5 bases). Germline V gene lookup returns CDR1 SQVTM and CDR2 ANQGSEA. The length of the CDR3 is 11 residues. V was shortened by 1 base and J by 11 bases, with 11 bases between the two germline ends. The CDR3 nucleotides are TGCAGCGTTGAAGTGGGGCGCCGGGCTTTCTTT. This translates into CSVEVGRRAFF. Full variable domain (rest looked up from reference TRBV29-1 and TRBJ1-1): SAVISQKPSRDICQRGTSLTIQCQVDSQVTMMFWYRQQPGQSLTLIATANQGSEATYESGFVIDKFPISRPNLTFSTLTVSNMSPEDSSIYLCSVEVGRRAFFGQGTRLTVV.

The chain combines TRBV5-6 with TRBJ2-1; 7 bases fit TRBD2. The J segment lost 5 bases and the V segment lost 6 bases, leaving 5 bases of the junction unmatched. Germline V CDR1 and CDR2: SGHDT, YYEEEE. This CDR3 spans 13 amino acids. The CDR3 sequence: CASIRGSHNEQFF. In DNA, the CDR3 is TGTGCCAGCATACGCGGGAGCCACAATGAGCAGTTCTTC.

This CDR3 reads CASSLIPQGVYIMNTEAFF. CDR3 nucleotides: TGCGCCAGCAGCTTAATACCCCAGGGGGTTTATATTATGAACACTGAAGCTTTCTTT. The V gene is TRBV5-1, the J gene TRBJ1-1; 7 nucleotides agree with TRBD1. V lost 2 bases, J lost 0 bases, and 16 bases stayed unmatched. Germline CDR1 reads SGHRS; CDR2 reads YFSETQ. The CDR3 loop spans 19 amino acids.

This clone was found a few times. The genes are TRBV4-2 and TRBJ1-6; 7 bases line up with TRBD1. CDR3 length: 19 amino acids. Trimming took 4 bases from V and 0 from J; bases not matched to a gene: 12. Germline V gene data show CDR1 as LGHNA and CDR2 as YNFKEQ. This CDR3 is CASSPRDSLSSSYNSPLHF. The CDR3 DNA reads TGTGCCAGCAGCCCCCGGGACAGCTTATCGAGCTCCTATAATTCACCCCTCCACTTT.

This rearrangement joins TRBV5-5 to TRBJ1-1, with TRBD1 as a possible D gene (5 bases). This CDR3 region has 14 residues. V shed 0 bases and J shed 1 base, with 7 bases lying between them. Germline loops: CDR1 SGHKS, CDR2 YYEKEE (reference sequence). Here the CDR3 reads CASSLGQTNTEAFF. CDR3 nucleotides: TGTGCCAGCAGCTTGGGACAGACGAACACTGAAGCTTTCTTT.

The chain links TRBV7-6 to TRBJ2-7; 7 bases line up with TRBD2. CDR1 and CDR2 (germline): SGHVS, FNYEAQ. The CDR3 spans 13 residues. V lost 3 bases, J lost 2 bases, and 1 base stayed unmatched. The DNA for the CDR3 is TGTGCCAGCAGCTTCGGGGGGACCTACGAGCAGTACTTC. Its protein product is CASSFGGTYEQYF.

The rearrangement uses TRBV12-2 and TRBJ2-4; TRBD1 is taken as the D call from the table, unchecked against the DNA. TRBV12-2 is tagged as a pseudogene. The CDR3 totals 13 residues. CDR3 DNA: TGTGCAAGTCGTTACAGGGTGACAAACATTCAGTACTTC. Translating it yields CASRYRVTNIQYF.

The CDR3 sequence is CASSQDIGHDAGGAGELFF. The CDR3 DNA follows: TGTGCCAGCAGCCAAGATATAGGGCACGACGCGGGAGGGGCCGGGGAGCTGTTTTTT. The chain combines TRBV4-2 with TRBJ2-2; 9 nucleotides line up with TRBD2. Germline-derived CDR1 and CDR2 are LGHNA and YNFKEQ. This CDR3 is built from 19 residues. With 0 bases clipped from V and 6 bases from J, the junction kept 14 bases outside the gene matches.

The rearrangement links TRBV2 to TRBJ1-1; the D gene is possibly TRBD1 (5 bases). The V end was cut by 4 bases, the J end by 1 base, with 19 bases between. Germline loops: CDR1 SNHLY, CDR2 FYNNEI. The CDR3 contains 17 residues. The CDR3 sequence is CASSGLGVWGRNTEAFF. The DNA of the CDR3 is TGTGCCAGCAGTGGGTTAGGGGTATGGGGCCGGAACACTGAAGCTTTCTTT.